The table lists the clone carrying this T cell receptor (beta chain) with a few counts. This CDR3 region has 16 residues. CDR1 MNHEY and CDR2 SVGAGI come from the germline V gene. V lost 4 bases and J lost 1; bases outside the gene matches: 8. The primer mix had 60 Vbeta and 13 Jbeta primers. The method was immunoSEQ multiplex PCR; TCRdb's version includes in-frame clones alone and lacks a portion of them. The profile shows around 110,000 clones, around 80% of them singletons. This sample was included in a study of cytomegalovirus exposure and HLA in healthy donors. The chain couples TRBV6-5 to TRBJ1-1; 8 bases map to TRBD1. Input material: PBMCs. The TCR comes from a man between 25 and 39 years old in good health and CMV-seropositive. CDR3 DNA: TGTGCCAGCAGTTTGACAGGGGCACTGAAGAACACTGAAGCTTTCTTT. It codes for CASSLTGALKNTEAFF.